This section outlines one T cell receptor (beta chain) sequence together with its context. The TCRbeta library was prepared with unique molecular identifiers. TCRdb itself ran the PCR reads through MiXCR, one entry per CDR3 protein. The table includes around 380,000 distinct CDR3 sequences, roughly a tenth detected once. The sample is drawn from a study of T-cell reconstitution after alpha-beta-depleted transplantation in children. Trimming pared 6 bases from V and 5 bases from J, leaving 11 bases between. CDR1 is ENHRY and CDR2 is SYGVKD in the germline V gene. This CDR3 contains 13 residues. The specimen comprised PBMCs from the stem cell graft donor, sampled from the stem cell graft. The V gene is TRBV10-3, the J gene TRBJ2-1; D is undetermined. The clonotype was recovered from a human donor who donated a stem cell graft to a child with acute myeloid leukemia. In DNA form, the CDR3 reads TGTGCCATCAGGACCCAGATGGACAATGAGCAGTTCTTC. Encoded protein: CAIRTQMDNEQFF.